This T cell receptor (beta chain) is from a study of T-cell memory formation after mild COVID-19. TCRdb reanalysed the 5' RACE reads using MiXCR and keeps one entry per CDR3 protein. The sample carries about 400,000 distinct CDR3 sequences, over 15% recorded once. This CDR3 is 15 amino acids long. Trimming shortened V by 0 bases and J by 3 bases, and 13 bases separated the two germline ends. Germline-derived CDR1 and CDR2 are SGHDT and YYEEEE. Only a few counts were recorded for this clonotype. The specimen was PBMCs or a T cell subset sorted from them (not recorded which). The source of this sequence is a young man who had mild COVID-19 (a few samples of this study predate the infection). Cell type and time point are not known. The chain employs TRBV5-6 and TRBJ2-7; the D is unclear. The CDR3 spells CASSLEVRPIYEQYF. In nucleotides, the CDR3 is TGTGCCAGCAGCTTGGAGGTCCGGCCTATCTACGAGCAGTACTTC.